This is a list of T cell receptor beta chains from one sample in a study of identifying expanded T cells in peripheral blood. Profiling relied on immunoSEQ multiplex PCR, and the TCRdb table lists in-frame clones only, not all of them. The table includes about 100,000 clones, approximately 84% detected once. Sequencing was carried out using blood. The receptors derive from a person between 18 and 69 years old in good health. CDR3s include the opening cysteine and the closing phenylalanine or tryptophan. D genes are given only for firm matches. Rows give clone size only sometimes, using once, few, many, or a class for an expanded clone.

.	.	TRBV6-6	TRBJ1-1	CASKRINMNTEAFF	TGTGCCAGTAAGAGGATTAACATGAACACTGAAGCTTTCTTT
.	.	TRBV9	TRBJ1-3	CASSVDPRGSGNTIYF	TGTGCCAGCAGCGTAGATCCCCGGGGCTCTGGAAACACCATATATTTT
.	.	TRBV2	TRBJ1-2	CASNGGRNYGYTF	TGTGCCAGCAATGGGGGCCGGAACTATGGCTACACCTTC
TRBD1	.	TRBV30	TRBJ1-2	CAWRQRDRGMNGYTF	TGTGCCTGGAGGCAACGGGACAGGGGCATGAATGGCTACACCTTC
TRBD1	.	TRBV9	TRBJ2-7	CASSVEGTGLNEQYF	TGTGCCAGCAGCGTAGAAGGGACAGGGTTAAACGAGCAGTACTTC
TRBD1	.	TRBV27	TRBJ2-7	CASGTGGTYEQYF	TGTGCCAGCGGGACAGGGGGAACCTACGAGCAGTACTTC
TRBD2	.	TRBV7-8	TRBJ2-5	CASSPPGGLAGRTQYF	TGTGCCAGCAGTCCTCCTGGGGGACTAGCGGGGCGAACCCAGTACTTC
.	.	TRBV15	TRBJ1-1	CATSRDRGTRFGREAFF	TGTGCCACCAGCAGAGATCGAGGCACACGGTTTGGGAGGGAGGCTTTCTTT
TRBD1	.	TRBV5-5	TRBJ1-1	CASSSDRANTEAFF	TGTGCCAGCAGTTCAGACAGGGCGAACACTGAAGCTTTCTTT
TRBD1	.	TRBV7-2	TRBJ1-5	CASSWGTAGYQPQHF	TGTGCCAGCAGCTGGGGGACAGCCGGATATCAGCCCCAGCATTTT
.	.	TRBV11-2	TRBJ1-2	CASREGGSVGYTF	TGTGCCAGCAGGGAGGGGGGCTCGGTTGGCTACACCTTC
.	.	TRBV5-1	TRBJ1-4	CASSTEQTGNEKLFF	TGCGCCAGCAGCACGGAACAGACGGGGAATGAAAAACTGTTTTTT
.	.	TRBV7-2	TRBJ2-3	CASSFGAPGSGTQYF	TGTGCCAGCAGCTTTGGGGCCCCGGGGAGCGGTACGCAGTATTTT
.	.	TRBV7-2	TRBJ2-5	CASSPGYLQETQYF	TGTGCCAGCAGCCCAGGCTACCTCCAAGAGACCCAGTACTTC
.	many	TRBV7-6	TRBJ1-1	CASRKQPNTEAFF	TGTGCCAGCAGAAAACAGCCGAACACTGAAGCTTTCTTT
.	.	TRBV9	TRBJ1-2	CASSVDGAALYGYTF	TGTGCCAGCAGCGTAGATGGCGCAGCCCTCTATGGCTACACCTTC
TRBD1	few	TRBV29-1	TRBJ1-2	CSVTDRGNYGYTF	TGCAGCGTCACAGACAGGGGGAACTATGGCTACACCTTC
.	.	TRBV6-1	TRBJ1-4	CASSTGNNLEKLFF	TGTGCCAGCAGCACAGGGAATAATCTTGAAAAACTGTTTTTT
.	.	TRBV4-1	TRBJ2-7	CASSQDPTGNEQYF	TGCGCCAGCAGCCAAGACCCGACAGGCAACGAGCAGTACTTC
.	.	TRBV11-2	TRBJ2-7	CASSPPGHPGEQYF	TGTGCCAGCAGCCCACCCGGGCATCCCGGGGAGCAGTACTTC
.	.	TRBV10-2	TRBJ2-7	CASSEGTGNYEQYF	TGCGCCAGCAGCGAGGGGACGGGGAACTACGAGCAGTACTTC
TRBD1	.	TRBV5-6	TRBJ1-4	CASATGQGINEKLFF	TGTGCCAGCGCGACGGGACAGGGAATTAATGAAAAACTGTTTTTT
.	.	TRBV10-3	TRBJ1-1	CAISESSAAWAEAFF	TGTGCCATCAGTGAGTCAAGCGCCGCGTGGGCTGAAGCTTTCTTT
.	.	TRBV7-2	TRBJ2-7	CASSLNRDPQYF	TGTGCCAGCAGCTTAAACCGCGACCCGCAGTACTTC
TRBD2	once	TRBV11-3	TRBJ2-3	CASSTGTSGGATDTQYF	TGTGCCAGCAGCACGGGGACTAGCGGGGGGGCCACAGATACGCAGTATTTT
TRBD2	.	TRBV7-2	TRBJ2-1	CASRSYSGVFSYNEQFF	TGTGCCAGCAGGTCTTATAGCGGGGTGTTCTCCTACAATGAGCAGTTCTTC
TRBD1	.	TRBV4-3	TRBJ2-7	CASSQDFRPGQRTYEQYF	TGCGCCAGCAGCCAAGATTTTCGACCGGGACAGAGGACCTACGAGCAGTACTTC
.	once	TRBV5-4	TRBJ1-2	CAGATDSVRGGYTF	TGTGCCGGCGCCACGGACTCCGTTCGGGGCGGCTACACCTTC
TRBD1	.	TRBV5-1	TRBJ2-3	CASRSGQPITDTQYF	TGCGCCAGCAGGTCGGGACAGCCCATTACAGATACGCAGTATTTT
.	.	TRBV21-1	TRBJ1-6	CASSKDPEGAASPLHF	TGTGCCAGCAGCAAAGACCCAGAGGGGGCGGCGTCACCCCTCCACTTT
TRBD1	.	TRBV29-1	TRBJ2-3	CSVTGFSTIADTQYF	TGCAGCGTGACAGGGTTTTCGACAATCGCAGATACGCAGTATTTT
.	once	TRBV27	TRBJ2-7	CASSPSAGAPTYEQYF	TGTGCCAGCAGTCCGTCGGCGGGGGCCCCAACCTACGAGCAGTACTTC
TRBD1	.	TRBV18	TRBJ1-4	CASAVRGTNEKLFF	TGTGCCAGCGCCGTCAGGGGGACTAATGAAAAACTGTTTTTT